This record looks at one T cell receptor beta chain sequence and its context. The sample has other DNA sequences that encode this CDR3 too. These data belong to a study of blood T cell repertoires in COVID-19. The V end was cut by 3 bases, the J end by 3 bases, with 8 bases between. The CDR3 runs to 13 residues. Profiling relied on immunoSEQ multiplex PCR, and the TCRdb table lists in-frame clones only, not all of them. The table includes hundreds of thousands of clones, 80% to 90% detected once. Sequenced material: PBMCs or T cells enriched from blood (not recorded which). The chain employs TRBV12-3 or TRBV12-4 and TRBJ1-2, with D perhaps matching TRBD1 (5 bases). The sequence derives from a man aged 25 to 45 who had recovered from COVID-19. For the CDR3, the DNA is TGTGCCAGCAGTTTTGGGGGGGACTATGGCTACACCTTC. Protein: CASSFGGDYGYTF.